The present TCR beta chain was sequenced within a study of cytomegalovirus exposure and HLA in healthy donors listed by TCRdb under 2017. Turning to the overall study: An earlier analysis of approximately 590 of the donors reported 250 to 300 Gb of sequence data and 117 million unique TCR beta sequences from 150 million to 200 million T cells. Five DR-DQ haplotypes were treated as single units for association and clustering because of strong linkage in the cohort. Genome-wide SNP genotypes for about 65% of the 666 donors were used in a later genetic analysis, which treated that subset as a discovery cohort. Class I and class II HLA loci were covered by the typing at four-digit resolution. Donor age, sex, ethnicity and CMV serostatus were compiled alongside the repertoire data. The T cell repertoires of 670 or so subjects were profiled by immunosequencing and related to cytomegalovirus serostatus. An earlier analysis of around 640 of the donors used high-throughput TCR beta sequencing to judge whether each TCR beta V gene segment behaved as functional or pseudogenic. Of the roughly 400 genotyped donors, roughly 80% fell in the genetic ancestry cluster associated with self-reported Caucasian donors. To predict cytomegalovirus infection status, the study combined high-throughput TCR immunosequencing, statistical association of individual TCRs with disease status, and machine learning. Typing coverage differed by locus: A, B, C, DRB1 and DQB1 were typed in about 620-630 donors, DQA1 in about 500, DPA1 in some 600, and DPB1 in about 450. A separate validation cohort of 90 to 150 different subjects was used in addition to the roughly 670-subject first cohort. All discovery cohort repertoires had been generated using a single sequencing platform. In the later analysis, no new phenotypic data were used to find candidate immune exposures; instead, reliance was placed on TCR beta sequences and their occurrence across donors. Among over 350 genotyped donors of the cohort, an average of approximately 230,000 unique TCR beta nucleotide sequences were sequenced per donor, around 18% of them non-productive. About 280 gigabases of sequencing data and tens of millions of unique TCR sequences were included in an early release covering 550 to 650 HLA-typed donors. A later analysis re-analyzed previously published TCR beta repertoires from 500 to 700 donors and added high-resolution HLA genotyping to study TCR occurrence patterns. The aim of the study was to test whether cataloging public T cell receptors could identify signatures of past pathogen exposure. Overall study outcomes, separate from this receptor: Linkage disequilibrium might explain the correlated functional status among segregating V segments, but an unknown experimental factor could not be ruled out. In a later analysis, HLA-associated TCR beta chains were found to be more clonally expanded and to have lower generation probabilities than equally common non-associated chains. The study gave a list of over 150 TCR beta chains associated with cytomegalovirus. At a false discovery rate of 0.05, a later analysis linked 15,000 to 20,000 TCR beta sequences to specific HLA alleles. The cohort was sequenced for TCR beta chains only, and without alpha or paired-chain data the features that could be detected were limited. Compared with the roughly 700-donor mean, donors in an Asian-associated ancestry cluster had fewer N-insertions in productive TCRs, according to a later genetic analysis. Across donors, most TCR sequences were observed very rarely, whereas some public TCRs were present in many individuals. A later analysis found that most CMV-associated TCR beta chains appeared HLA-restricted, with HLA associations seemingly driven largely by CMV exposure. In a later analysis, several top co-occurrence clusters were reported to appear linked to parvovirus B19, influenza, CMV and Epstein-Barr virus. It was suggested by the authors that the approach could potentially be generalized to other disease states and immunological phenotypes. When HLA alleles, especially DR and DQ, strongly co-occurred, TCR associations were difficult to assign to individual alleles. Sequencing depth was assumed to be roughly uniform across donors in the presence/absence analyses, though that assumption may not hold. A further reported finding was that TCR beta sequences accurately predicted the HLA-A and HLA-B alleles for most subjects in the first cohort. The sequencing pipeline was judged likely to have produced a cluster of highly shared sequence variants as a technical artifact. The classifier was reported to diagnose cytomegalovirus status with high specificity and sensitivity in both the original cohort and the validation cohort. In a later genetic analysis, a missense DCLRE1C variant was associated with V-gene and J-gene trimming of TCR beta chains, and the association was replicated in an independent cohort. The 87-base-pair reads could not distinguish some IMGT-functional V segments, including TRBV6-2 and TRBV6-3, so those segments were excluded. HLA typing was unavailable for some donors at each locus, so association tests used only the typed subset. A few of the identified cytomegalovirus-associated TCR beta chains were confirmed in vitro to be specific for cytomegalovirus antigens. A later analysis found that TCR association rates varied across HLA loci, with DRB1 alleles showing the most associated TCRs and HLA-C alleles the fewest. The only immune exposure information available for the cohort was CMV serostatus. Broadly in line with IMGT annotations, most TCR beta V segments showed up in productive rearrangements about 87% or about 30% of the time in an earlier analysis of around 550 of the donors. Because counts were too low, roughly 17 rarely observed V segments, including chromosome 9 orphons, were left out of the earlier analysis of about 620 of the donors.

The library was built by means of the immunoSEQ multiplex PCR assay. For the multiplex PCR, a mixture combining 60 forward primers for TCR Vbeta segments and 13 reverse primers for TCR Jbeta segments was used. The CDR3 region of rearranged TCR beta genes was amplified from genomic DNA by a multiplex PCR assay. The amplified TCR beta libraries were sequenced on the Illumina HiSeq System as 87-base-pair reads. The paper's processing steps were these. A later analysis counted 65 million to 90 million unique TCR beta chains across the 600 to 850 repertoires, and 10 million to 12 million of these chains were shared by at least two donors. Raw reads were error-corrected and collapsed into unique sequences by a nearest-neighbor algorithm in which closely related sequences were merged to remove PCR and sequencing errors. Alignment of CDR3 sequences to IMGT reference sequences was used to assign V, D and J gene segments. For a sequence to be retained, a match of at least six nucleotides was required to both a V gene segment and a J gene segment. Rearrangements were classified as productive when the CDR3 lacked stop codons and remained in frame with V and J, and all other rearrangements were classified as non-productive. Following IMGT convention, CDR3 was defined as the stretch from the second conserved V-encoded cysteine to the conserved J-encoded phenylalanine. In an earlier analysis of more than 550 of the donors, sequences lacking an unambiguous match to a single V gene segment were excluded. An earlier analysis of 500 to 600 of the donors classified V segments as functional when productive rearrangements were above 56.7% and as segregating when the standard deviation between donors was above 5%. To diagnose cytomegalovirus status from the catalog of TCR beta chain sequences, a statistical classification framework was built. V and J gene assignment, in a later analysis, came from comparing TCR nucleotide sequences with IMGT/GENE-DB human TR gene sequences. Using the TCRdist pipeline, a later analysis assigned CDR3 sequences along with most-parsimonious VDJ recombination scenarios. In a later analysis, every TCR beta chain was defined by the combination of its CDR3 amino acid sequence and its V-gene family, and reads without a unique V-gene family were dropped. A later analysis removed 450 to 600 highly shared, low-generation-probability nucleotide sequences to deal with suspected cross-contamination and a sequencing artifact. In a later analysis, a clonal expansion index was calculated for each public chain from normalized within-repertoire ranks of inferred template counts. In a later analysis, generation probabilities were computed with a VDJ recombination model fitted to out-of-frame rearrangements, and the resulting probabilities were checked against IGoR. Hypergeometric tests were used in a later analysis to score TCR-TCR, TCR-HLA and TCR-CMV co-occurrence, with a repertoire-size bias correction applied to the TCR pairs. False discovery rates were estimated in a later analysis by permuting HLA or CMV assignments 20 times. In a later analysis, co-occurring TCRs were grouped using DBSCAN, and TCRdist sequence similarity was added for clustering within HLA-allele-positive subsets. Repertoires with fewer than 30,000 or more than 120,000 public chains, plus five repertoires with anomalous nucleotide sharing, were excluded from co-occurrence clustering. TCRdb limited this immuneACCESS table to in-frame rearrangements with V and J called. A share of clones is missing; checked studies link under half to unresolved V genes, and the rest is unexplained. V and J calls and clone size follow that table, whereas D and trimming were derived from the DNA. The sample has roughly 100,000 clones on record, about two thirds of them singletons. The ten top clones hold 2.5% to 3.5% of the sample.

The CDR3 covers 16 residues, taking in both the cysteine and the phenylalanine. Just the 48-base CDR3 DNA is kept, in frame starting at base 1. In the germline V gene, CDR1 corresponds to MDHEN and CDR2 to SYDVKM. Trimming at the junction amounts to 6 bases on V and 0 bases on J, and the germline ends lie 14 bases apart. On this clone: Its recognized antigen is unknown. Base qualities are not recorded, but no much larger clone differs from it by a single base.

The cohort consisted of 666 healthy bone marrow donors. At the time of sampling, all cohort members were nominally healthy, though unrecorded immune exposures were likely present. The donor tested CMV seronegative and was one of the 352 seronegative cohort members. A peripheral blood sample was provided by each donor, and peripheral blood mononuclear cells were used for TCR beta sequencing. The Qiagen DNeasy Blood Extraction Kit was used to extract genomic DNA from the blood cell samples. The sequenced material came from PBMCs. The TCR was taken from a female donor in good health and CMV-seronegative. The V and J genes are TRBV28 and TRBJ2-2; the best D guess is TRBD1, with 5 bases matching. The CDR3 protein sequence reads: CASRKTVTANTGELFF. The DNA is as follows: TGTGCCAGCAGAAAGACAGTTACCGCGAACACCGGGGAGCTGTTTTTT.